This T cell receptor (beta chain) originates from a study of T-cell reconstitution after alpha-beta-depleted transplantation in children. General observations from the study: The origin of alpha-beta T cells about two months after transplant was reportedly several hundred expanded graft clones. A year had passed since transplant, and T-cell counts and diversity by then came mostly from newly produced T cells.

In this sample, this clonotype turned up many times. Its antigen is not known. As it was prepared, the TCRbeta library received unique molecular identifiers. TCRdb called the PCR reads again in MiXCR, with one record for every CDR3 protein. The sample has 700,000 or so distinct CDR3 sequences; approximately 14% are singletons. Trimming removed 4 bases at V and 7 bases at J, with 11 bases between. Per the germline V gene, CDR1 is MNHEY and CDR2 is SVGAGI. The CDR3 is made up of 13 amino acids. The sequence came from a girl aged 2 to 10 with congenital amegakaryocytic thrombocytopenia, due to receive a stem cell transplant. The sample in question was PBMCs, obtained before TCRalphabeta/CD19-depleted stem cell transplant. This sequence joins TRBV6-5 and TRBJ1-3, with D unresolved. The CDR3 loop reads CASSFPVGNTIYF. Here the CDR3 DNA reads TGTGCCAGCAGTTTCCCCGTGGGGAACACCATATATTTT.